This note documents a single TCR beta chain sequence. The antigen is unknown. The second PCR ran about 6 to 11 cycles with a sample-barcoded 5' primer and J-beta primers. Each CDR3 protein is one row after TCRdb ran MiXCR on the 5' RACE reads. The data contain 920,000 or so distinct CDR3 sequences, 45% of them singletons. The data are from a study of blood T cells in healthy people across ages. Per sample, extraction of total RNA gave at least 5.5 micrograms in every case. There are 11 residues in the CDR3. V was clipped by 6 bases and J by 11 bases, with 16 bases between them. Per germline, CDR1 SQVTM and CDR2 ANQGSEA. Study observations and caveats: A roughly linear fall in TCR beta diversity per million T cells was seen with increasing age.

The clonotype was recovered from a woman aged 55-70 years in good health. The chain employs TRBV29-1 and TRBJ2-5; D is perhaps TRBD1 or TRBD2 (5 bases each). The specimen was blood. CDR3 in DNA: TGCAGCGTATCTGGGATGGGGGAGCAGTACTTC. As protein: CSVSGMGEQYF.